One sample yielded the 3 T cell receptor beta chains listed below, sequenced in a study of cytomegalovirus exposure and HLA in healthy donors. Both 60 Vbeta primers and 13 Jbeta primers went into the PCR. Using immunoSEQ multiplex PCR, the repertoire was profiled, and TCRdb retains in-frame clones only, with some absent. In the table there are about 63,000 clones, 79% of which are singletons. The sequenced sample was PBMCs. These receptors were taken from a young woman in good health and CMV-seronegative.

This chain joins TRBV5-1 and TRBJ1-2, with 7 bases identical to TRBD1. CDR3 length equals 14 residues. Germline V gives CDR1 SGHRS, CDR2 YFSETQ. The ends lost 4 bases at V and 3 bases at J; junction bases unmatched: 6. The CDR3 sequence: CASSTRQGYYGYTF. In DNA form, the CDR3 reads TGCGCCAGCAGCACCAGACAGGGTTACTATGGCTACACCTTC.

This clone occurred a few times. The chain recombines TRBV4-3 with TRBJ2-3; D might be TRBD2 (5 bases). The CDR3 runs to 15 residues. Germline V lookup: CDR1 LGHNA, CDR2 YSLEER. Trimming pared 1 base from V and 1 base from J, leaving 9 bases between. CDR3 in amino acids: CASSQVYGGTDTQYF. CDR3 coding DNA: TGCGCCAGCAGCCAAGTTTACGGGGGCACAGATACGCAGTATTTT.

This clone appeared a single time. For the CDR3, the DNA is TGCGCCAGCAGCCAAGATGGAGGTAACTTCCTAACTGGTGGCTACACCTTC. This translates into CASSQDGGNFLTGGYTF. J is TRBJ1-2 and V is TRBV4-3; no reliable D call. Trimming left V 0 bases short and J 7 bases short, with 21 bases between. The CDR3 has 17 amino acids. The germline CDR1 and CDR2 sequences are LGHNA and YSLEER.